Listed below are T cell receptor beta chains from one sample, sequenced in a study of shared T cell receptors in the human thymus. Data came from immunoSEQ multiplex PCR; TCRdb stores just in-frame clones and leaves some out. Of just under 550,000 clones in the sample, around 82% are singletons; the top ten hold around 0.012%. These same records also appear under a second study, on human thymus T cells.

The material sequenced was thymocytes. The receptor source for this set is a boy under three years old with a congenital heart defect. CDR3s include the opening cysteine and the closing phenylalanine or tryptophan. The D gene is left open where the match is weak. Size tells how often a clone was seen (once, few, many) or the class of an expanded clone, and some rows leave it out.

clone_size	v_call	d_call	j_call	cdr3_nt	cdr3_aa
-	TRBV13	TRBD2	TRBJ2-7	TGTGCCAGCAGCCCCGAGGGGCCGGGAGGGCCTGAGCAGTACTTC	CASSPEGPGGPEQYF
-	TRBV19	-	TRBJ2-7	TGTGCCAGTAGTATCCCCCCTGAGGACGAGCAGTACTTC	CASSIPPEDEQYF
-	TRBV7-9	-	TRBJ1-5	TGTGCCAGCAGCCCCTCAGGGGCCCTCAATCAGCCCCAGCATTTT	CASSPSGALNQPQHF
-	TRBV27	TRBD2	TRBJ2-1	TGTGCCAGCAGTTGGGCGGGAGGGCCCCTCTCCTACAATGAGCAGTTCTTC	CASSWAGGPLSYNEQFF
-	TRBV7-9	TRBD2	TRBJ2-3	TGTGCCAGCAGCTCGCAGGAGACCCGGACTAGCGGGAGGAGTACGCAGTATTTT	CASSSQETRTSGRSTQYF
-	TRBV4-3	TRBD2	TRBJ2-3	TGCGCCAGCAGCCGACGCAATCCATGGGCTAGCGGGAGGACAGATACGCAGTATTTT	CASSRRNPWASGRTDTQYF
-	TRBV4-1	-	TRBJ2-1	TGCGCCAGCAGCCATGCCACAGGGTGGGATGAGCAGTTCTTC	CASSHATGWDEQFF
-	TRBV19	TRBD2	TRBJ2-1	TGTGCCAGTAGTAGTAGCGGGAGGGCCACTGAGCAGTTCTTC	CASSSSGRATEQFF
once	TRBV28	-	TRBJ2-7	TGTGCCACCCTACTTCTCCCCTACGAGCAGTACTTC	CATLLLPYEQYF
-	TRBV7-8	-	TRBJ1-2	TGTGCCAGCAGCCCCCGTGGGGTCGGGGGGGACTACACCTTC	CASSPRGVGGDYTF
-	TRBV28	TRBD1	TRBJ2-5	TGTGCCAGCAGTTTCGTCCCAGGGGGTGAGGAGACCCAGTACTTC	CASSFVPGGEETQYF
-	TRBV7-9	-	TRBJ2-3	TGTGCCAGCAGTTGTGTCTCAGATACGCAGTATTTT	CASSCVSDTQYF
-	TRBV25-1	TRBD1	TRBJ2-5	TGTGCCAGCAGTGGGTATGACAGGGGATTCCAAGAGACCCAGTACTTC	CASSGYDRGFQETQYF
few	TRBV4-3	TRBD1	TRBJ1-3	TGCGCCAGCAGCCCTACAGGGGAATCTGGAAACACCATATATTTT	CASSPTGESGNTIYF
few	TRBV5-6	TRBD1	TRBJ2-5	TGTGCCAGCAGCCGACAGGGGAAACAAGAGACCCAGTACTTC	CASSRQGKQETQYF
-	TRBV28	TRBD1	TRBJ2-1	TGTGCCAGCAGTTCATTGGGACAGGAAGGTTACAATGAGCAGTTCTTC	CASSSLGQEGYNEQFF
once	TRBV25-1	TRBD2	TRBJ2-1	TGTGCCAGCAGTCCCGGCGTTAGCGGGACGTCCTACAATGAGCAGTTCTTC	CASSPGVSGTSYNEQFF
-	TRBV7-2	-	TRBJ2-7	TGTGCCAGCAGCTTAACGTTTTCCACAGGTCGGGTTTGCTACGAGCAGTACTTC	CASSLTFSTGRVCYEQYF
-	TRBV6-1	-	TRBJ2-1	TGTGCCAGCAGTGGAATAGACAATGAGCAGTTCTTC	CASSGIDNEQFF
-	TRBV12-5	-	TRBJ1-4	TGTGCTAGTGGTCTGGGACACCGAAATGAAAAACTGTTTTTT	CASGLGHRNEKLFF
-	TRBV6-1	TRBD2	TRBJ2-1	TGTGCCAGCAGTGAAGAATTTAGGACTAGCGGGAGTAATGAGCAGTTCTTC	CASSEEFRTSGSNEQFF
-	TRBV6-1	-	TRBJ1-1	TGTGCCAGCAACCCAGGGTCGGCGCACACTGAAGCTTTCTTT	CASNPGSAHTEAFF
-	TRBV30	-	TRBJ1-3	TGTGCCTGGAAACAAGCAGGGGACTCTGGAAACACCATATATTTT	CAWKQAGDSGNTIYF
-	TRBV6-1	TRBD2	TRBJ2-7	TGTGCCAGCAGTAAGGGACTAGCGGGAGTGGGTGAGCAGTACTTC	CASSKGLAGVGEQYF
-	TRBV30	TRBD1	TRBJ2-7	TGTGCCTGGAGGGCACAGGGGGCTCGGTACGAGCAGTACTTC	CAWRAQGARYEQYF
-	TRBV30	-	TRBJ1-1	TGTGCCTGGAGTCCTGGGGGGGGAGGACATGGTCGGGACGGTTTCTTT	CAWSPGGGGHGRDGFF
-	TRBV6-1	-	TRBJ1-2	TGTGCCAGCAGTGAAGCAAATAAATCAGGGGCCCGAGCCCCTTCAATCTATGGCTACACCTTC	CASSEANKSGARAPSIYGYTF
once	TRBV30	TRBD2	TRBJ2-7	TGTGCCTGGAGTAAAAAGCGGGAGACTTCCTACGAGCAGTACTTC	CAWSKKRETSYEQYF
-	TRBV10-3	TRBD1	TRBJ2-7	TGTGCCATCAATCCGGGACAGGGTGAGGAGCAGTACTTC	CAINPGQGEEQYF
-	TRBV19	-	TRBJ2-7	TGTGCCAGTAGTATAATTCGAACAGTCCAGCCCTACGAGCAGTACTTC	CASSIIRTVQPYEQYF
-	TRBV5-4	-	TRBJ2-5	TGTGCCAGCAGCTTGGTTAGGCGGGATGGGTACCAAGAGACCCAGTACTTC	CASSLVRRDGYQETQYF
-	TRBV2	-	TRBJ1-1	TGTGCCAGCAGGGCGGGGGGGGCGCGCACTGAAGCTTTCTTT	CASRAGGARTEAFF
once	TRBV4-1	-	TRBJ1-5	TGCGCCAGCAGCCTCCGGACAGTCGACGGTAATCAGCCCCAGCATTTT	CASSLRTVDGNQPQHF
-	TRBV4-3	TRBD2	TRBJ2-1	TGCGCCAGCAGCCAAGTATGGCGGGAGACAAATGAGCAGTTCTTC	CASSQVWRETNEQFF
-	TRBV10-3	TRBD2	TRBJ2-7	TGTGCCATCAGTGAGAAACTAGCGGGAGGCGGGTACGAGCAGTACTTC	CAISEKLAGGGYEQYF
-	TRBV11-3	TRBD1	TRBJ2-2	TGTGCCAGCAGCACACGCCCCGGGACAGGGGATACCGGGGAGCTGTTTTTT	CASSTRPGTGDTGELFF
-	TRBV15	-	TRBJ2-5	TGTGCCACCAGCGAGGGGGGGAGAGAAGGAGAGACCCAGTACTTC	CATSEGGREGETQYF
-	TRBV6-4	TRBD2	TRBJ2-5	TGTGCCAGCAGCGAAGGACCCAACGGGACTAGAGGATCCCAGTACTTC	CASSEGPNGTRGSQYF
once	TRBV6-5	TRBD2	TRBJ2-7	TGTGCCAGCAATAACCGCGTAAGCGGGAGTTACGAGCAGTACTTC	CASNNRVSGSYEQYF
-	TRBV9	TRBD2	TRBJ2-1	TGTGCCAGCAGCGTTCATAGCGGGGGACCTCGCAATGAGCAGTTCTTC	CASSVHSGGPRNEQFF
-	TRBV6-1	-	TRBJ2-3	TGTGCCAGCAGTGCCTCAAGGGGCCCAAGCACAGATACGCAGTATTTT	CASSASRGPSTDTQYF
-	TRBV11-2	TRBD2	TRBJ2-1	TGTGCCAGCAGCTGTACTAGCGGGAGTGGTGATGAGCAGTTCTTC	CASSCTSGSGDEQFF
-	TRBV2	-	TRBJ2-7	TGTGCCAGCAGTGAAGCGTACAGACCCTACGAGCAGTACTTC	CASSEAYRPYEQYF
few	TRBV28	-	TRBJ1-5	TGTGCCAGCAGTTTCTCTTCCAGGCGGGGTCAGCCCCAGCATTTT	CASSFSSRRGQPQHF
once	TRBV10-3	TRBD1	TRBJ2-2	TGTGCCATCAGTCTCGAGGGGACAGGGACCGGGGAGCTGTTTTTT	CAISLEGTGTGELFF
-	TRBV7-2	TRBD1	TRBJ2-5	TGTGCCAGCAGCCCTAGATCGACAGGGGGCGCGGGAGGTTGTGAGACCCAGTACTTC	CASSPRSTGGAGGCETQYF